Listed here is a single T cell receptor beta chain. CDR3 length: 15 residues. The V segment lost 4 bases and the J segment 1 base; nucleotides outside the gene matches: 3. Germline loops: CDR1 MNHEY, CDR2 SVGAGI. These data originate in a study of blood T cell repertoires in COVID-19. Study-wide background: Sites across the United States, Italy and Spain contributed samples from acute and convalescent COVID-19. T cells, B-cell-depleted T cells, or PBMCs supplied cDNA or gDNA.

Assay: immunoSEQ multiplex PCR; the TCRdb copy retains only in-frame clones and omits some. The top ten hold 1% to 1.5% of the sample, which has some 210,000 clones, 90% to 95% seen once. The source material was peripheral blood. This TCR was recovered from a man aged 30 to 39 with acute or convalescent COVID-19. V gene TRBV6-5 combines with J gene TRBJ2-3, with 9 bases aligning to TRBD1. The CDR3 nucleotides read TGTGCCAGCAGTTTCTGGACAGGGGGCACAGATACGCAGTATTTT. This translates into CASSFWTGGTDTQYF.